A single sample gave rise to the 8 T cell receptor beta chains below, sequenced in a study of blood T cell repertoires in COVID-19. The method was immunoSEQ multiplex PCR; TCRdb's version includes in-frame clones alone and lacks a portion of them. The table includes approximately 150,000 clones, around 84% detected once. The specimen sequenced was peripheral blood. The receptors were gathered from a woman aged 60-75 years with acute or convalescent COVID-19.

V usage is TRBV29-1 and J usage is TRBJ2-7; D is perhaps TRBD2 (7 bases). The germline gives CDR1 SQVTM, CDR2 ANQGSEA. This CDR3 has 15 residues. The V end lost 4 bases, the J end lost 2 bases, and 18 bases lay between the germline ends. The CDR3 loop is CSVVGGSTGTYEQYF. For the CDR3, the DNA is TGCAGCGTTGTCGGGGGGTCCACAGGGACCTACGAGCAGTACTTC.

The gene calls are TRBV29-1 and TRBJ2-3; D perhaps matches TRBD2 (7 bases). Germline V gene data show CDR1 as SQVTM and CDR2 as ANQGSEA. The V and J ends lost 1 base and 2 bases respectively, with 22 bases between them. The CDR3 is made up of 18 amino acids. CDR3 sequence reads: CSVEARGGRDSYTDTQYF. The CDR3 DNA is TGCAGCGTTGAAGCAAGGGGGGGTCGGGACTCCTACACAGATACGCAGTATTTT.

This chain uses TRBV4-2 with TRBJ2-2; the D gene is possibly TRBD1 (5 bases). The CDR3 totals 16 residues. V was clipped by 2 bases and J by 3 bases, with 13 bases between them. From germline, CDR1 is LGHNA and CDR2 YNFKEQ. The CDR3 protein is CASSQNQQVYTGELFF. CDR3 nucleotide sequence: TGTGCCAGCAGCCAAAATCAACAGGTGTACACCGGGGAGCTGTTTTTT.

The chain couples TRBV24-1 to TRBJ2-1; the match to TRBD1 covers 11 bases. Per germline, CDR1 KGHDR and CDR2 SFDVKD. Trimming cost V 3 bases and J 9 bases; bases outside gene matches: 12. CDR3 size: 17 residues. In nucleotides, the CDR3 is TGTGCCACCAGTGATATCCGGGACAGGGGGGTCCGCGGTGAGCAGTTCTTC. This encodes CATSDIRDRGVRGEQFF.

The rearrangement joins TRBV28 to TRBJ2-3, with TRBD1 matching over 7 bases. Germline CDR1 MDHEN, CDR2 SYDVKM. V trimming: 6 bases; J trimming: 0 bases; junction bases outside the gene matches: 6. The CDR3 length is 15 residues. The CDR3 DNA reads TGTGCCAGCAGCACGGACAGGTCTAGCACAGATACGCAGTATTTT. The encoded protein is CASSTDRSSTDTQYF.

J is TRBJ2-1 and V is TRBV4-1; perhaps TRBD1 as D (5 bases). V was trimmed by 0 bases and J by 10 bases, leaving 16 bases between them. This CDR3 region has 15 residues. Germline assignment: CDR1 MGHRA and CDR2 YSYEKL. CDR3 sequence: CASSQDGSGLREQFF. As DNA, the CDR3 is TGCGCCAGCAGCCAAGATGGATCAGGGCTTAGGGAGCAGTTCTTC.

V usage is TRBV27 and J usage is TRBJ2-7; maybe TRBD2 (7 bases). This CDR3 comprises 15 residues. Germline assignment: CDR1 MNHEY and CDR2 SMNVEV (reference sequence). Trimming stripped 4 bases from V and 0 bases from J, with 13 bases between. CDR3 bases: TGTGCCAGCAGTTCCGGGGGGCTACCCTCCTACGAGCAGTACTTC. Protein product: CASSSGGLPSYEQYF.

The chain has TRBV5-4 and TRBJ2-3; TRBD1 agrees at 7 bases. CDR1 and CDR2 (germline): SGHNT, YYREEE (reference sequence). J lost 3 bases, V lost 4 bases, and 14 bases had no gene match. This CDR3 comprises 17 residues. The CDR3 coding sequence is TGTGCCAGCAGCACCCCACCCGACAGGGTAATAACAGATACGCAGTATTTT. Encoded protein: CASSTPPDRVITDTQYF.